This T cell receptor (beta chain) was captured in a study of blood T cell repertoires in COVID-19. Overall study: The analysed material was cDNA or gDNA that came from T cells, B-cell-depleted T cells, or PBMCs.

This CDR3 region has 15 residues. The germline V gene has CDR1 SGHDT and CDR2 YYEEEE. V was pared by 3 bases and J by 3 bases, with 8 bases of the junction left unmatched. As handled by the study authors: Using reference gene primer amplification, nucleated cell counts were estimated. TCRdb's copy holds only in-frame clones and misses some; the assay was immunoSEQ multiplex PCR. Clonal size and the V and J genes are those of that table, whereas D and trimming came from the DNA. The sample has around 160,000 clones; roughly 84% are singletons. The genes are TRBV5-6 and TRBJ2-5; 7 bases map to TRBD2. The sequence derives from a human donor in a cohort sampled during active COVID-19. The specimen was peripheral blood. The CDR3 DNA reads TGTGCCAGCAGCTCGGTGGGGACTACGAAAGAGACCCAGTACTTC. Its translation is CASSSVGTTKETQYF.